This record covers a single TCR beta chain. The CDR3 consists of 11 residues. The germline V gene has CDR1 SQVTM and CDR2 ANQGSEA. Between the trimmed V and J ends, which lost 8 bases and 6 bases, there was a span of 10 bases. Through Arm-PCR of CDR3 regions and iRepertoire HTBI primers, TCR beta libraries were built. A single record per CDR3 protein comes from TCRdb applying MiXCR to the multiplex PCR reads. Of roughly 450,000 distinct CDR3 sequences listed, 22% were seen once; the top ten hold roughly 14%. This specimen belongs to a study of regulatory T cells in long-lasting Graves disease. Whole-study context: Positivity for TSH receptor antibodies plus over 5 years of antithyroid drugs meant persistent Graves' disease.

Time point: persistent/refractory GD, antithyroid drugs over 5 years with positive TRAb. There was RNA extracted from PBMCs, and the TCR library was made from it. The chain joins TRBV29-1 to TRBJ2-2, with D unclear. The specimen was peripheral blood mononuclear cells (PBMCs), collected when the disease was refractory, from a patient treated with antithyroid drugs. The TCR was taken from a female donor with Graves disease. Here the CDR3 reads CSSVWAGELFF. The CDR3 bases are TGCAGCTCTGTTTGGGCCGGGGAGCTGTTTTTT.